This TCR beta chain derives from a study of shared clonotypes between healthy human individuals. Study in general: The study enrolled a couple of women and a few men aged 18 to 49. General study results and limits: Sharing across four donors was highest in naive CD4 (approximately 5%) and lowest in memory CD8 (0.4%).

There are 15 residues in the CDR3. V lost 5 bases and J lost 10; bases outside the gene matches: 13. The germline gives CDR1 SNHLY, CDR2 FYNNEI. Details on this clone: Its antigen is still unknown.

Some clones are missing from TCRdb's copy, which holds only in-frame ones; the method was immunoSEQ multiplex PCR. This sample has around 940,000 clones, with approximately 76% found just once. This receptor was identified in a man aged 18 to 35 in good health. The chain uses TRBV2 and TRBJ1-4; 7 nucleotides line up with TRBD1. The sequenced material came from memory CD4+ T cells sorted from blood. The subset was: CD45RA-negative fraction. The CDR3 DNA reads TGTGCCAGCAGTTCTTTAGGGGGCTTAGGTGGAAAACTGTTTTTT. Translation gives CASSSLGGLGGKLFF.